This T cell receptor beta chain originates from a study of Ad26.COV2.S vaccination and SARS-CoV-2 variants. Study information: The vaccine Ad26.COV2.S was put into the muscle once, or twice with 56 days between.

As to treatment: 19 received Ad26.COV2.S at low or high dose, single or two shots; roughly five received placebo; per-sample allocation not given. Repertoires come from day 63 after the first vaccine or placebo injection. Trimming removed 4 bases from V and 4 bases from J; junction bases left unmatched: 12. Germline V lookup: CDR1 KGHSH, CDR2 LQKENI. This CDR3 contains 16 residues. Here immunoSEQ multiplex PCR was the method, and the copy in TCRdb shows in-frame clones only, minus some. The profile shows about 280,000 clones, over 75% of them singletons. This sequence joins TRBV18 and TRBJ1-1; 7 nucleotides match TRBD1. The sample was peripheral blood, taken in a trial of Ad26.COV2.S vaccine versus placebo. The origin of this receptor is a person between 18 and 60 years old who received the Ad26.COV2.S COVID-19 vaccine or a placebo. CDR3 protein: CASSQGQNAGGTEAFF. Here the CDR3 DNA reads TGTGCCAGCTCACAGGGACAGAACGCCGGGGGCACTGAAGCTTTCTTT.